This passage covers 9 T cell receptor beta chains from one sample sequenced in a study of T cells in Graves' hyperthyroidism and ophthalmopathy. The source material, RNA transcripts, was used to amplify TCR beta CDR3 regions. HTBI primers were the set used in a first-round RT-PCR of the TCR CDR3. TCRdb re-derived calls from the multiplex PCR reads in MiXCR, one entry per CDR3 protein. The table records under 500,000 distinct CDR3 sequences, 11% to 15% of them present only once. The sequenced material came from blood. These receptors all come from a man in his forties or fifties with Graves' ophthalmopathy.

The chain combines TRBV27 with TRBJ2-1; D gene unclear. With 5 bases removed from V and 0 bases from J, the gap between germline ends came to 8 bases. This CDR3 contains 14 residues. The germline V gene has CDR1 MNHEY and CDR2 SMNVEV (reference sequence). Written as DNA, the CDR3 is TGTGCCAGCAGTAAGATCAGCTCCTACAATGAGCAGTTCTTC. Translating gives CASSKISSYNEQFF.

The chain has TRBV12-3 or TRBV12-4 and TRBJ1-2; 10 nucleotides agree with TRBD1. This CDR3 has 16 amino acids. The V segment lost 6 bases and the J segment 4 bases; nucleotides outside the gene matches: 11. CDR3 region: CASSSSGTGVSYGYTF. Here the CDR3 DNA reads TGTGCCAGCAGCTCTAGCGGGACAGGGGTTTCCTATGGCTACACCTTC.

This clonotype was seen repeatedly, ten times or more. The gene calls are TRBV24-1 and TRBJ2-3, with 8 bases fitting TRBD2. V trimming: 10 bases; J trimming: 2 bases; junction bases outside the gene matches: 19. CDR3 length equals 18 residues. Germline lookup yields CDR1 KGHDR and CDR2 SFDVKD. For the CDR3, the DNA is TGTGCCACGGCCGGGGGGACTAGAAGAAGGGGGAACACAGATACGCAGTATTTT. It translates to CATAGGTRRRGNTDTQYF.

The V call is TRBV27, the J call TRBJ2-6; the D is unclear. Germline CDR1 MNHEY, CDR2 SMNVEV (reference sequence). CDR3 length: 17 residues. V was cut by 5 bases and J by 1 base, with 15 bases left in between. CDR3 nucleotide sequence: TGTGCCAGCAGTCACCGATCAGTACTGTCTGGGGCCAACGTCCTGACTTTC. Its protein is CASSHRSVLSGANVLTF. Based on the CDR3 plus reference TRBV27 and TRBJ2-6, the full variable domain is EAQVTQNPRYLITVTGKKLTVTCSQNMNHEYMSWYRQDPGLGLRQIYYSMNVEVTDKGDVPEGYKVSRKEKRNFPLILESPSPNQTSLYFCASSHRSVLSGANVLTFGAGSRLTVL.

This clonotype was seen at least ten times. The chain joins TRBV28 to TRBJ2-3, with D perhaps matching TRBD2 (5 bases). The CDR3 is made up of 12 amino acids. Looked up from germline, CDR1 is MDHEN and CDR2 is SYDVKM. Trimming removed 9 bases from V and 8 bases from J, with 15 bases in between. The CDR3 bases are TGTGCCAGTCGAGGGAACACCGGTACGCAGTATTTT. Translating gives CASRGNTGTQYF.

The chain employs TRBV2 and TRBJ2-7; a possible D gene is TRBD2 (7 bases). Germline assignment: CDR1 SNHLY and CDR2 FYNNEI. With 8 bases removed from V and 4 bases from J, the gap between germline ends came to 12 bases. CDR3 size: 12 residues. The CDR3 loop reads CASGGAGYEQYF. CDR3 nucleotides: TGTGCCAGCGGGGGGGCGGGGTACGAGCAGTACTTC. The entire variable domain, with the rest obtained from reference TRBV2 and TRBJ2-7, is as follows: EPEVTQTPSHQVTQMGQEVILRCVPISNHLYFYWYRQILGQKVEFLVSFYNNEISEKSEIFDDQFSVERPDGSNFTLKIRSTKLEDSAMYFCASGGAGYEQYFGPGTRLTVT.

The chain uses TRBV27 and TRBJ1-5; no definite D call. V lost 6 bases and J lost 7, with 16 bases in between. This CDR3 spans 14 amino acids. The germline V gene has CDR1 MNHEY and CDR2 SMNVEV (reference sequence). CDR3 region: CASSLRPSRQPQHF. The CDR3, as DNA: TGTGCCAGCAGCCTCCGTCCCAGCAGGCAGCCCCAGCATTTT.

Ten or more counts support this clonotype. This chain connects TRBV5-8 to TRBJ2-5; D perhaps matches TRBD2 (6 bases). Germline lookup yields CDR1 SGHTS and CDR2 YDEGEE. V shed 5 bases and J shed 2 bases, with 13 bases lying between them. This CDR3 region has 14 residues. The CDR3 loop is CASRPGSAQETQYF. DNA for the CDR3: TGTGCCAGCAGACCCGGGAGTGCGCAAGAGACCCAGTACTTC.

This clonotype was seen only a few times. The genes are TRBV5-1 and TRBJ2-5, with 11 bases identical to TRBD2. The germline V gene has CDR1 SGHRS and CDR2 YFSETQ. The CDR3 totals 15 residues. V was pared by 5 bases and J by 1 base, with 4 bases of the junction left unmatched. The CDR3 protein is CASSRLAGSQETQYF. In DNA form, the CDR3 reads TGCGCCAGCAGTCGACTAGCGGGAAGCCAAGAGACCCAGTACTTC.